This T cell receptor beta chain was found in a study of T cell repertoires in cytomegalovirus infection. In the study overall: Well-studied HLA-B-restricted epitopes and recently identified HLA-C-restricted epitopes of CMV were both used in the study. Shared public TCR beta signatures pointed to both CMV infection and a matching HLA type.

This clonotype has just a few counts. Its antigen is currently unknown. Study results and caveats: Cumulative frequency (of public TCR beta family members) identified carriers of CMV plus the relevant HLA. HLA-C-restricted CMV-specific TCR beta clonotypes were dominant in the ex vivo response.

TCRdb reanalysed the reads using MiXCR and keeps one entry per CDR3 protein. The data contain about 480,000 distinct CDR3 sequences, around 35% of them seen just once; the ten biggest clones take up roughly 15%. This sample comprised cultured PBMCs, obtained from culture after CMV antigen stimulation. The origin of this receptor is a human donor in good health (CMV status not recorded). Some clones in this sample may be carry-over from other donors' samples.

The chain's CDR3 is CASSYDREREQYF. The CDR3 DNA is TGTGCCAGCAGTTACGACAGGGAACGCGAGCAGTACTTC. V is TRBV6-2 or TRBV6-3 and J is TRBJ2-7, with TRBD1 matching over 7 bases. This CDR3 is 13 amino acids long. Losses at the gene ends were 2 bases for V and 6 bases for J; bases not matched to a gene: 4. The germline gives CDR1 MNHEY, CDR2 SVGEGT.